Presented here are 14 T cell receptor beta chains from one specimen sequenced in a study of regulatory T cells in long-lasting Graves disease. Stated time point: persistent/refractory GD, antithyroid drugs over 5 years with positive TRAb. From PBMCs, RNA was extracted and then used to make the TCR library. iRepertoire HTBI primers and Arm-PCR of CDR3 regions built TCR beta libraries. TCRdb used MiXCR to reprocess the multiplex PCR reads, holding one entry per CDR3 protein. The data contain around 400,000 distinct CDR3 sequences, 20% to 25% of them seen just once; the ten biggest clones take up roughly 28%. The sequenced sample was peripheral blood mononuclear cells (PBMCs), obtained when the disease was refractory, from a patient treated with antithyroid drugs. The receptors stem from a female donor with Graves disease.

The chain joins TRBV6-1 to TRBJ1-2; unclear D gene. Germline V gene sequence: CDR1 MNHNS, CDR2 SASEGT. CDR3 length: 15 amino acids. The V end lost 5 bases, the J end lost 7 bases, and 20 bases lay between the germline ends. CDR3 bases: TGTGCCAGCAGTAGACAAACGACCCTGAGGTTTGGCTACACCTTC. It codes for CASSRQTTLRFGYTF.

This clonotype was counted a few times. V and J are TRBV6-5 and TRBJ1-1, with no clear D. The CDR3 has 12 amino acids. The V gene lost 0 bases and the J gene lost 12 bases, with 11 bases spanning the gap. Looked up from germline, CDR1 is MNHEY and CDR2 is SVGAGI. CDR3 nucleotides: TGTGCCAGCAGTTACTCGCCAGGAACGTCTTTCTTT. It translates to CASSYSPGTSFF.

This clonotype was seen more than once but under ten times. This chain connects TRBV10-3 to TRBJ2-7, with 9 bases matching TRBD1. From germline, CDR1 is ENHRY and CDR2 SYGVKD. The length of the CDR3 is 14 residues. The J segment lost 1 base and the V segment lost 7 bases, leaving 5 bases of the junction unmatched. CDR3 residues: CAITEGQGSYEQYF. The CDR3 DNA follows: TGTGCCATCACCGAGGGACAGGGTTCCTACGAGCAGTACTTC.

The chain carries TRBV5-5 and TRBJ1-1, with D hard to call. V lost 2 bases to trimming and J lost 7 bases, with 9 bases between them. CDR1 is SGHKS, CDR2 YYEKEE, per germline (reference sequence). The CDR3 is 12 residues long. CDR3 residues: CASSLALGEAFF. CDR3 nucleotides: TGTGCCAGCAGCTTAGCGCTCGGTGAAGCTTTCTTT.

The chain links TRBV28 to TRBJ2-1, with 11 bases fitting TRBD2. The J call may be in error: the DNA end matches TRBJ2-5 better. This CDR3 comprises 18 residues. Germline CDR1 MDHEN, CDR2 SYDVKM. Here the CDR3 reads CASSPWKIAGGQGETQYF. The CDR3 DNA follows: TGTGCCAGCAGCCCTTGGAAAATAGCGGGAGGGCAGGGAGAGACCCAGTACTTC.

The chain recombines TRBV12-3 or TRBV12-4 with TRBJ1-5; D uncertain. CDR3 length: 13 amino acids. Deletions cut 6 bases from V and 8 bases from J, with 14 bases between. For the CDR3, the DNA is TGTGCCAGCAGCCCGGGAAGGAGGGAGCCCCAGCATTTT. It translates to CASSPGRREPQHF.

This clonotype was seen a few times. The V and J genes are TRBV20-1 and TRBJ1-5; D might be TRBD1 (5 bases). Germline V gives CDR1 DFQATT, CDR2 SNEGSKA (reference sequence). The CDR3 runs to 16 residues. V gave up 4 bases and J gave up 0 bases, with 16 bases separating them. This chain's CDR3 is CSATQGSGYSNQPQHF. In DNA form, the CDR3 reads TGCAGTGCTACCCAAGGATCAGGGTATAGCAATCAGCCCCAGCATTTT.

The J gene is TRBJ1-1, the V gene TRBV6-2 or TRBV6-3, with TRBD1 matching 7 bases. J lost 4 bases, V lost 4 bases, and 18 bases had no gene match. Germline-derived CDR1 and CDR2 are MNHEY and SVGEGT. CDR3 size: 18 residues. DNA of the CDR3: TGTGCCAGCAGTTCCCCCCCACAGGGGTCATTTTTTGGCACTGAAGCTTTCTTT. Its protein product is CASSSPPQGSFFGTEAFF.

This clonotype was found many times. V and J are TRBV28 and TRBJ1-1; D unresolved. V gave up 1 base and J gave up 0 bases, with 3 bases separating them. Germline loops: CDR1 MDHEN, CDR2 SYDVKM. This CDR3 spans 13 amino acids. CDR3 protein: CASSLFVNTEAFF. The CDR3 DNA sequence: TGTGCCAGCAGTTTATTTGTGAACACTGAAGCTTTCTTT. Combining the CDR3 with reference TRBV28 and TRBJ1-1 gives the whole variable domain DVKVTQSSRYLVKRTGEKVFLECVQDMDHENMFWYRQDPGLGLRLIYFSYDVKMKEKGDIPEGYSVSREKKERFSLILESASTNQTSMYLCASSLFVNTEAFFGQGTRLTVV.

This clonotype was detected only a few times. The gene calls are TRBV18 and TRBJ1-5; possible D gene TRBD1, 6 bases. The CDR3 is made up of 15 amino acids. Trimming took 2 bases from V and 5 from J, leaving 13 bases between them. The germline V gene has CDR1 KGHSH and CDR2 LQKENI. The CDR3 nucleotides read TGTGCCAGCTCACCAACCTCCACAGGGCATCAGCCCCAGCATTTT. It specifies CASSPTSTGHQPQHF.

There are many counts of this clonotype. The gene calls are TRBV28 and TRBJ2-6; D gene unclear. The V and J ends lost 6 bases and 0 bases respectively, with 6 bases between them. CDR1 and CDR2 from the germline V gene are MDHEN and SYDVKM. CDR3 length equals 14 residues. The CDR3 nucleotides read TGTGCCAGCAGGTTCGACTCTGGGGCCAACGTCCTGACTTTC. Translated, it gives CASRFDSGANVLTF.

The table lists this clonotype with many counts. The rearrangement joins TRBV2 to TRBJ1-1, with 8 bases that match TRBD1. The CDR3 is made up of 14 amino acids. V shed 7 bases and J 5 bases; nucleotides not matched to a gene: 9. Germline V gives CDR1 SNHLY, CDR2 FYNNEI. This CDR3 is CASNGRTGFTEAFF. The CDR3 nucleotides read TGTGCCAGCAACGGACGGACAGGGTTTACTGAAGCTTTCTTT. Supplemented by reference TRBV2 and TRBJ1-1, the full variable domain reads EPEVTQTPSHQVTQMGQEVILRCVPISNHLYFYWYRQILGQKVEFLVSFYNNEISEKSEIFDDQFSVERPDGSNFTLKIRSTKLEDSAMYFCASNGRTGFTEAFFGQGTRLTVV.

In this sample, this clonotype turned up once. The chain employs TRBV5-1 and TRBJ2-2, with 8 bases matching TRBD1. The trim removed 0 bases at V and 1 base at J, leaving 8 bases unmatched. Germline V gives CDR1 SGHRS, CDR2 YFSETQ. The CDR3 extends over 18 amino acids. CDR3 residues: CASSLVGRGRRNTGELFF. CDR3 coding DNA: TGCGCCAGCAGCTTGGTTGGCAGGGGGCGAAGGAACACCGGGGAGCTGTTTTTT.

The chain recombines TRBV7-8 with TRBJ2-7; 10 nucleotides match TRBD1. The CDR3 length is 16 residues. Germline CDR1 is SGHVS and CDR2 is FQNEAQ. V was pared by 0 bases and J by 0 bases, with 2 bases of the junction left unmatched. This CDR3 is CASSLAGQGTSYEQYF. The CDR3 nucleotides read TGTGCCAGCAGCTTAGCGGGACAGGGGACCTCCTACGAGCAGTACTTC.